The TCR beta chain under discussion was sequenced for a study of T-cell memory formation after mild COVID-19. Study conclusions and caveats: Shrinking CD4+ clones resided mostly in CM and EM, and CD8+ ones in EMRA.

This clonotype was picked up a small number of times. Antigen specificity is unknown. CDR1 is MNHEY and CDR2 is SVGAGI in the germline V gene. The V and J ends lost 2 bases and 2 bases respectively, with 9 bases between them. The CDR3 has 14 amino acids. TCRdb independently ran MiXCR on the 5' RACE reads; one entry per CDR3 protein. Of 550,000 to 700,000 distinct CDR3 sequences in the sample, roughly 18% were seen once. Sequenced input: PBMCs or a T cell subset sorted from them (not recorded which). This rearrangement joins TRBV6-5 to TRBJ1-2; D is possibly TRBD1 (5 bases). The sequence derives from an adult woman who had mild COVID-19 (a few samples of this study predate the infection). Cell type and time point are not known. CDR3 sequence (DNA): TGTGCCAGCAGTTACGGGGCGGACAACTATGGCTACACCTTC. Translation: CASSYGADNYGYTF.